The clone carrying this T cell receptor (beta chain) has just a few counts. Repertoires were generated with immunoSEQ multiplex PCR, while TCRdb's copy carries only in-frame clones and drops some. The sample lists fewer than 2.5 million clones, 80% to 95% occurring once. This sample stems from a study of shared clonotypes between healthy human individuals. This CDR3 spans 16 amino acids. V lost 3 bases and J 1 base, leaving 15 bases between the germline ends. Germline V gives CDR1 MDHEN, CDR2 SYDVKM. J is TRBJ1-1 and V is TRBV28, with unresolved D. The sequenced material came from naive CD4+ T cells from PBMCs. The subset denotes: CD45RA+ positively selected. This TCR was sampled from a man younger than 30 in good health. Some clones in this sample may be carry-over from other donors' samples. This CDR3 reads CASSLDGSPSNTEAFF. CDR3 DNA: TGTGCCAGCAGTTTGGATGGCAGCCCCTCGAACACTGAAGCTTTCTTT.